Below, 25 T cell receptor beta chains from the same sample are listed, as sequenced in a study of radiation and T cells in renal cell carcinoma (dated by TCRdb to 2020 to 2022). Library prep was done by the immunoSEQ multiplex PCR assay. TCRdb provides this immuneACCESS table in a form limited to in-frame rearrangements. Some clones are lacking; in checked studies, under half of them reflect an unresolved V gene, and why the rest are absent is not known. Within this sample are fewer than 200,000 clones, with around 90% of them counted one time only. Clones ranked in the top ten supply roughly 10% of the sample. The label giving this sample's time point can be read as: blood 4 weeks post-SBRT, at nephrectomy. Taken with the paper, the label for treatment or condition translates to: 15 Gy SBRT to primary tumor, nephrectomy 4 weeks later. This sample comprised blood, obtained from a patient whose treatment included radiotherapy and nephrectomy. These receptors were taken from a woman in her fifties or sixties with renal cell carcinoma.

This rearrangement joins TRBV6-1 to TRBJ1-5; tentatively, D is TRBD1 (5 bases). The CDR3 is made up of 16 amino acids. The germline V and J ends were trimmed by 4 bases and 7 bases, with 20 bases remaining between them. Germline V gives CDR1 MNHNS, CDR2 SASEGT. The CDR3 DNA reads as TGTGCCAGCAGTGTACTACATAGTGGTACAGGACAGCCCCAGCATTTT. Its translation is CASSVLHSGTGQPQHF.

J is TRBJ1-1 and V is TRBV30, with 8 bases aligning to TRBD1. The V gene end was trimmed by 2 bases and the J gene end by 4 bases; junction bases not matched to a gene: 6. The CDR3 covers 14 residues. CDR1 and CDR2 from the germline V gene are GTSNPN and SVGIG (reference sequence). CDR3 residues: CAWSRTGISTEAFF. The CDR3 nucleotides read TGTGCCTGGAGTCGGACAGGGATAAGCACTGAAGCTTTCTTT.

V gene TRBV5-1 combines with J gene TRBJ1-3, with no clear D. This CDR3 spans 14 amino acids. CDR1 and CDR2 (germline): SGHRS, YFSETQ. The V and J ends lost 7 bases and 1 base respectively, with 12 bases between them. CDR3 residues: CASWGGLSGNTIYF. In DNA form, the CDR3 reads TGCGCCAGCTGGGGAGGGCTTTCTGGAAACACCATATATTTT.

This clone was picked up a small number of times. This chain uses TRBV19 with TRBJ1-6; unclear D gene. Germline CDR1 and CDR2: LNHDA and SQIVND (reference sequence). V shed 4 bases and J shed 5 bases, with 6 bases lying between them. This CDR3 has 13 amino acids. The CDR3 loop reads CASSRWNNSPLHF. The CDR3, as DNA: TGTGCCAGTAGTAGGTGGAATAATTCACCCCTCCACTTT.

A few counts support this clone. The identical CDR3 is also encoded by other nucleotide sequences in the sample. The chain employs TRBV9 and TRBJ1-1, with no clear D. Trimming cost V 0 bases and J 4 bases, with 7 bases left between them. CDR1 is SGDLS, CDR2 YYNGEE, per germline. The CDR3 totals 13 residues. CDR3 residues: CASSVGGSTEAFF. DNA of the CDR3: TGTGCCAGCAGCGTAGGGGGTTCCACTGAAGCTTTCTTT.

This clone came up a few times. The chain recombines TRBV7-9 with TRBJ1-2, with 8 bases lining up with TRBD1. CDR1 and CDR2 from the germline V gene are SEHNR and FQNEAQ (reference sequence). The CDR3 length is 17 residues. The trim removed 4 bases at V and 5 bases at J, leaving 15 bases unmatched. The CDR3 coding sequence is TGTGCCAGCAGCTCCGAGGACAGGGAGATAGTGGGGTATGGCTACACCTTC. As protein: CASSSEDREIVGYGYTF.

The CDR3 DNA reads as TGTGCCAGCAGCGGCGGGGTCCTGAACACCGGGGAGCTGTTTTTT. This codes for CASSGGVLNTGELFF. The chain recombines TRBV7-3 with TRBJ2-2; TRBD2 is a possible D gene (6 bases). Per the germline V gene, CDR1 is SGHTA and CDR2 is FQGTGA. V lost 5 bases, J lost 1 base, and 11 bases lay in between. The CDR3 is 15 residues long.

This clone was recorded once. This chain links TRBV11-2 with TRBJ2-3; D is perhaps TRBD1 or TRBD2 (6 bases each). The length of the CDR3 is 14 residues. Germline V gene sequence: CDR1 SGHAT, CDR2 FQNNGV. V lost 4 bases and J 6 bases, leaving 14 bases between the germline ends. The CDR3 reads CASSSLGGWDTQYF. CDR3 bases: TGTGCCAGCAGCTCCCTGGGGGGCTGGGATACGCAGTATTTT. The complete variable domain, with remaining parts taken from reference TRBV11-2 and TRBJ2-3, reads EAGVAQSPRYKIIEKRQSVAFWCNPISGHATLYWYQQILGQGPKLLIQFQNNGVVDDSQLPKDRFSAERLKGVDSTLKIQPAKLEDSAVYLCASSSLGGWDTQYFGPGTRLTVL.

This chain joins TRBV6-1 and TRBJ2-7, with 7 bases fitting TRBD1. The CDR3 is made up of 14 amino acids. V was clipped by 10 bases and J by 6 bases; unmatched bases: 15. CDR1 is MNHNS, CDR2 SASEGT, per germline. The CDR3 is CATWDSYSGGEQYF. The CDR3 DNA reads TGTGCCACCTGGGACAGCTATTCAGGGGGCGAGCAGTACTTC.

The chain has TRBV6-1 and TRBJ1-5; D is possibly TRBD1 (5 bases). Germline V gives CDR1 MNHNS, CDR2 SASEGT. The CDR3 is 15 residues long. V shed 6 bases and J shed 0 bases, with 12 bases lying between them. The CDR3 is CASSRGTNSNQPQHF. DNA of the CDR3: TGTGCCAGCAGCCGGGGCACTAATAGCAATCAGCCCCAGCATTTT.

This clone was counted only a few times. The chain employs TRBV6-4 and TRBJ2-3, with a possible D match to TRBD2 (6 bases). The CDR3 loop spans 13 amino acids. Trimming stripped 9 bases from V and 3 bases from J, with 13 bases between. From germline, CDR1 is MRHNA and CDR2 SNTAGT. The CDR3 here is CASGVGGTDTQYF. CDR3 coding DNA: TGTGCCAGTGGCGTTGGGGGGACAGATACGCAGTATTTT.

This rearrangement joins TRBV6-5 to TRBJ1-2, with D perhaps TRBD1 (6 bases). CDR1 is MNHEY and CDR2 is SVGAGI in the germline V gene. The V end was cut by 3 bases, the J end by 3 bases, with 11 bases between. CDR3 size: 14 residues. The CDR3, as DNA: TGTGCCAGCAGTTATGGGCAGGGGTACTATGGCTACACCTTC. As protein: CASSYGQGYYGYTF.

The chain recombines TRBV6-1 with TRBJ2-3; 7 positions agree with TRBD2. V shed 7 bases and J 2 bases; nucleotides not matched to a gene: 3. Germline V gives CDR1 MNHNS, CDR2 SASEGT. This CDR3 region has 13 residues. The CDR3 reads CASTGLVTDTQYF. The CDR3 DNA reads TGTGCCAGCACTGGACTAGTCACAGATACGCAGTATTTT.

The V call is TRBV6-1, the J call TRBJ2-5, with D unresolved. Between the trimmed V and J ends, which lost 4 bases and 5 bases, there was a span of 14 bases. This CDR3 contains 14 residues. Germline V gene lookup returns CDR1 MNHNS and CDR2 SASEGT. CDR3 DNA sequence: TGTGCCAGCAGTGGGACCCTAACCGGCGAGACCCAGTACTTC. Its translation is CASSGTLTGETQYF.

CDR3 DNA: TGTGCCAGCAGCCTCCGGGACAGGGGGTCGAACACTGAAGCTTTCTTT. Protein: CASSLRDRGSNTEAFF. The chain recombines TRBV7-8 with TRBJ1-1; 11 bases map to TRBD1. The CDR3 covers 16 residues. Germline trimming cut 5 bases from V and 1 base from J; bases unmatched to any gene: 6. The germline CDR1 and CDR2 sequences are SGHVS and FQNEAQ.

V usage is TRBV4-1 and J usage is TRBJ2-5, with 8 bases that match TRBD1. CDR3 length: 17 residues. Unmatched junction bases numbered 16, after V lost 6 bases and J lost 4 bases. Germline-derived CDR1 and CDR2 are MGHRA and YSYEKL. CDR3 amino acids: CASRPGQGGSIGETQYF. CDR3 DNA sequence: TGCGCCAGCAGACCCGGACAGGGAGGTTCAATTGGAGAGACCCAGTACTTC.

The rearrangement links TRBV6-5 to TRBJ1-1; tentative D call: TRBD1 (5 bases). The germline gives CDR1 MNHEY, CDR2 SVGAGI. This CDR3 has 15 amino acids. Between the trimmed V and J ends, which lost 6 bases and 1 base, there was a span of 15 bases. For the CDR3, the DNA is TGTGCCAGCAGCTTCATATCGGGGGGGAACACTGAAGCTTTCTTT. Protein: CASSFISGGNTEAFF.

The chain carries TRBV6-1 and TRBJ2-7; D could derive from TRBD1 or TRBD2 (5 bases each). Trimming took off 4 bases at V and 1 base at J, with 26 bases between the two ends. Germline CDR1 reads MNHNS; CDR2 reads SASEGT. This CDR3 spans 19 amino acids. The CDR3 reads CASSAFAYGTALLSYEQYF. DNA of the CDR3: TGTGCCAGCAGTGCTTTTGCTTACGGGACCGCCCTCCTTTCCTACGAGCAGTACTTC.

This chain joins TRBV6-5 and TRBJ1-2; the D is unclear. The germline V gene encodes CDR1 MNHEY and CDR2 SVGAGI. There are 12 residues in the CDR3. With 4 bases removed from V and 4 bases from J, the gap between germline ends came to 7 bases. The CDR3 DNA follows: TGTGCCAGCAGTTCCGTCCGCTATGGCTACACCTTC. It translates to CASSSVRYGYTF.

The rearrangement links TRBV2 to TRBJ2-3; perhaps TRBD1 as D (5 bases). CDR3 length equals 13 residues. The V end lost 6 bases, the J end lost 1 base, and 8 bases lay between the germline ends. Germline V lookup: CDR1 SNHLY, CDR2 FYNNEI. The CDR3 sequence: CASRGPGTDTQYF. CDR3 sequence (DNA): TGTGCCAGCAGGGGGCCGGGCACAGATACGCAGTATTTT.

The J gene is TRBJ2-1, the V gene TRBV27; TRBD1 or TRBD2 may be the D gene (6 bases each). Per the germline V gene, CDR1 is MNHEY and CDR2 is SMNVEV (reference sequence). CDR3 length: 14 residues. The V gene lost 4 bases and the J gene lost 3 bases, with 10 bases spanning the gap. The CDR3 nucleotides read TGTGCCAGCAGTTCGGGGGCCGGCTACAATGAGCAGTTCTTC. Translation: CASSSGAGYNEQFF.

This chain uses TRBV5-6 with TRBJ1-2; D is unresolved. Germline CDR1 and CDR2: SGHDT and YYEEEE. The V end lost 4 bases, the J end lost 0 bases, and 13 bases lay between the germline ends. This CDR3 has 15 residues. CDR3 sequence: CASSRPGQSNYGYTF. DNA for the CDR3: TGTGCCAGCAGCCGCCCAGGCCAGTCTAACTATGGCTACACCTTC.

The V gene is TRBV11-2, the J gene TRBJ2-1; a possible D gene is TRBD2 (6 bases). The CDR3 has 13 amino acids. V dropped 0 bases and J dropped 9 bases, with 9 bases sitting between them. The germline gives CDR1 SGHAT, CDR2 FQNNGV. The CDR3: CASSLEEAGEQFF. The DNA of the CDR3 is TGTGCCAGCAGCTTAGAGGAAGCGGGTGAGCAGTTCTTC.

The J gene is TRBJ1-1, the V gene TRBV18; D might be TRBD1 (6 bases). The germline V gene has CDR1 KGHSH and CDR2 LQKENI. This CDR3 contains 16 residues. Trimming left V 5 bases short and J 7 bases short, with 23 bases between. As DNA, the CDR3 is TGTGCCAGCTCATATTTCGGTGGGGGCCGAGAAAATGAAGCTTTCTTT. Translated, it gives CASSYFGGGRENEAFF.

The chain has TRBV11-3 and TRBJ2-3; no reliable D call. This CDR3 comprises 11 residues. Trimming took 5 bases from V and 3 from J, leaving 3 bases between them. Germline lookup yields CDR1 SGHNT and CDR2 YENEEA. In nucleotides, the CDR3 is TGTGCCAGCAGCCTAACAGATACGCAGTATTTT. Amino acid sequence: CASSLTDTQYF.